Presented here are 25 T cell receptor beta chains from one specimen sequenced in a study of blood T cells in healthy people across ages. A J-beta primer mix and a sample-barcoded 5' primer were used in a second PCR of about 6 to 12 cycles. TCRdb itself ran the 5' RACE reads through MiXCR, one entry per CDR3 protein. The sample has hundreds of thousands of distinct CDR3 sequences; more than 40% are singletons. The sample consisted of blood. These receptors were obtained from a woman between 55 and 75 years old in good health.

This clonotype was recorded a few times. The chain links TRBV6-5 to TRBJ1-1, with TRBD1 identical over 10 bases. V shed 2 bases, J shed 3 bases, and the junction held 6 bases outside the gene matches. Germline CDR1 MNHEY, CDR2 SVGAGI. The CDR3 spans 16 residues. CDR3 sequence (DNA): TGTGCCAGCAGTTACCTACTCGGGACAGGGGACACTGAAGCTTTCTTT. Translating it yields CASSYLLGTGDTEAFF.

The rearrangement uses TRBV20-1 and TRBJ2-7; D possibly corresponds to TRBD2 (6 bases). The tail of the sequence fits TRBJ2-4 better, so the J call may be wrong. CDR3 length: 12 amino acids. Germline values: CDR1 DFQATT, CDR2 SNEGSKA (reference sequence). The CDR3 bases are TGCAGTGCCGGGGGTCCCAAAAACATTCAGTACTTC. It codes for CSAGGPKNIQYF.

The chain joins TRBV7-2 to TRBJ2-1; the match to TRBD2 covers 11 bases. The CDR3 contains 16 residues. V was pared by 5 bases and J by 9 bases, with 12 bases of the junction left unmatched. In germline, CDR1 is SGHTA, CDR2 FQGNSA. The CDR3 reads CASSLRVAGGPSEQFF. The CDR3, as DNA: TGTGCCAGCAGCCTCCGGGTAGCGGGAGGGCCGAGTGAGCAGTTCTTC.

Turning to this clonotype: Being one base from a much bigger clone, this may be a read error. V gene TRBV7-2 combines with J gene TRBJ2-5; tentative D call: TRBD2 (6 bases). V was pared by 3 bases and J by 9 bases, with 14 bases between. Germline V CDR1 and CDR2: SGHTA, FQGNSA. The CDR3 sequence is 13 residues long. In DNA, the CDR3 is TGTGCCAGCAGCTTTACGTACGGGGAGGCCCAGTACTTC. This translates into CASSFTYGEAQYF. Full variable domain (outside the CDR3, taken from reference TRBV7-2 and TRBJ2-5): GAGVSQSPSNKVTEKGKDVELRCDPISGHTALYWYRQSLGQGLEFLIYFQGNSAPDKSGLPSDRFSAERTGGSVSTLTIQRTQQEDSAVYLCASSFTYGEAQYFGPGTRLLVL.

This rearrangement joins TRBV20-1 to TRBJ2-7; 8 bases match TRBD1. This CDR3 comprises 15 residues. Losses at the gene ends were 6 bases for V and 7 bases for J; bases not matched to a gene: 17. The germline V gene encodes CDR1 DFQATT and CDR2 SNEGSKA (reference sequence). The CDR3 DNA sequence: TGCAGTGCAAACGGCGAGGACAGGGACCTCCTGGAGCAGTACTTC. It encodes CSANGEDRDLLEQYF.

This clonotype has a count of ten or more. V usage is TRBV5-1 and J usage is TRBJ2-5; D perhaps matches TRBD2 (5 bases). The germline V gene has CDR1 SGHRS and CDR2 YFSETQ. V was cut by 8 bases and J by 1 base, with 18 bases left in between. The CDR3 extends over 15 amino acids. CDR3 loop: CASHRRETPQETQYF. CDR3 in DNA: TGCGCCAGTCACAGAAGGGAGACCCCCCAAGAGACCCAGTACTTC.

The rearrangement uses TRBV4-2 and TRBJ2-3; no firm D call. V lost 1 base, J lost 1 base, and 12 bases lay in between. The length of the CDR3 is 16 residues. Germline values: CDR1 LGHNA, CDR2 YNFKEQ. DNA for the CDR3: TGTGCCAGCAGCCAAGTGGCCGCCGAAGGCACAGATACGCAGTATTTT. Translating gives CASSQVAAEGTDTQYF.

The J gene is TRBJ1-2, the V gene TRBV10-3, with D maybe TRBD1 (5 bases). Looked up from germline, CDR1 is ENHRY and CDR2 is SYGVKD. Trimming pared 6 bases from V and 8 bases from J, leaving 19 bases between. The CDR3 contains 14 residues. The CDR3 nucleotides read TGTGCCATCAGGGATGACGAGGGGACGGGAGGCTACACCTTC. Its protein is CAIRDDEGTGGYTF.

The V gene is TRBV20-1, the J gene TRBJ1-1; no reliable D call. The CDR3 loop spans 15 amino acids. Trimming took 0 bases from V and 1 from J, leaving 12 bases between them. Germline CDR1 DFQATT, CDR2 SNEGSKA (reference sequence). CDR3 in amino acids: CSARDFRGTNTEAFF. The CDR3 region has the DNA TGCAGTGCTAGAGATTTTCGGGGTACGAACACTGAAGCTTTCTTT.

The gene calls are TRBV7-9 and TRBJ2-7; TRBD2 matches at 14 bases. This CDR3 is built from 15 residues. The trim removed 5 bases at V and 7 bases at J, leaving 7 bases unmatched. Germline CDR1 is SEHNR and CDR2 is FQNEAQ (reference sequence). As DNA, the CDR3 is TGTGCCAGCAGCCCAGGACTAGCGGGAGGCCAAGAGCAGTACTTC. Its translation is CASSPGLAGGQEQYF.

V and J are TRBV20-1 and TRBJ2-1; 11 positions agree with TRBD2. CDR1 is DFQATT, CDR2 SNEGSKA, per germline (reference sequence). The V gene end was trimmed by 7 bases and the J gene end by 5 bases; junction bases not matched to a gene: 4. The CDR3 is made up of 13 amino acids. In DNA form, the CDR3 reads TGCAGTGTTGAGGGACTAGCGGACAATGAGCAGTTCTTC. Translating it yields CSVEGLADNEQFF.

This clonotype was found a few times. This chain links TRBV15 with TRBJ2-3; unclear D gene. The CDR3 contains 16 residues. V lost 1 base, J lost 5 bases, and 16 bases lay in between. Per germline, CDR1 LNHNV and CDR2 YYDKDF (reference sequence). The CDR3 here is CATSRVKGSVGDTQYF. CDR3 coding DNA: TGTGCCACCAGCAGAGTTAAGGGATCAGTTGGAGATACGCAGTATTTT.

V and J are TRBV7-2 and TRBJ2-1, with 7 bases lining up with TRBD2. The CDR3 covers 13 residues. Germline V gene sequence: CDR1 SGHTA, CDR2 FQGNSA. The ends lost 5 bases at V and 12 bases at J; junction bases unmatched: 10. The CDR3 region is CASSPEVGGGQFF. CDR3 DNA sequence: TGTGCCAGCAGCCCAGAGGTGGGGGGGGGGCAGTTCTTC.

The rearrangement uses TRBV6-6 and TRBJ1-3; weak D call: TRBD1 (5 bases). Between the trimmed V and J ends, which lost 4 bases and 2 bases, there was a span of 9 bases. The germline CDR1 and CDR2 sequences are MNHNY and SVGAGI (reference sequence). The CDR3 totals 14 residues. CDR3: CASSLTETGNTIYF. DNA for the CDR3: TGTGCCAGCAGTTTGACAGAGACTGGAAACACCATATATTTT.

This clonotype was counted a single time. The chain links TRBV15 to TRBJ2-1; 9 bases are shared with TRBD2. This CDR3 is 17 amino acids long. In germline, CDR1 is LNHNV, CDR2 YYDKDF (reference sequence). J was trimmed by 4 bases and V by 1 base; bases with no gene match: 8. The CDR3 region has the DNA TGTGCCACCAGCAGAGCGCGAACTAGCGGGCAGTACAATGAGCAGTTCTTC. It codes for CATSRARTSGQYNEQFF.

This clonotype has just a few counts. The chain links TRBV3-1 to TRBJ2-1, with 12 bases fitting TRBD1. Unmatched junction bases numbered 8, after V lost 0 bases and J lost 11 bases. Germline CDR1 and CDR2: LGHDT and YNNKEL (reference sequence). This CDR3 is built from 16 residues. CDR3 amino acids: CASSQESGTGGGKQFF. The CDR3 coding sequence is TGTGCCAGCAGCCAAGAAAGCGGGACAGGGGGCGGTAAGCAGTTCTTC.

The V and J genes are TRBV27 and TRBJ2-1; TRBD2 might be the D (6 bases). CDR1 MNHEY and CDR2 SMNVEV come from the germline V gene (reference sequence). The CDR3 has 12 amino acids. Trimming removed 6 bases at V and 10 bases at J, with 13 bases between. The CDR3 region has the DNA TGTGCCAGCAGCCCCCTGGAGGGGGAGCAGTTCTTC. It translates to CASSPLEGEQFF.

This chain uses TRBV3-1 with TRBJ1-5, with D unclear. Germline-derived CDR1 and CDR2 are LGHDT and YNNKEL (reference sequence). This CDR3 comprises 14 residues. With 5 bases removed from V and 3 bases from J, the gap between germline ends came to 11 bases. The CDR3 here is CASSDGQVNQPQHF. DNA for the CDR3: TGTGCCAGCAGCGACGGGCAGGTCAATCAGCCCCAGCATTTT. Full variable domain (missing parts from reference TRBV3-1 and TRBJ1-5): DTAVSQTPKYLVTQMGNDKSIKCEQNLGHDTMYWYKQDSKKFLKIMFSYNNKELIINETVPNRFSPKSPDKAHLNLHINSLELGDSAVYFCASSDGQVNQPQHFGDGTRLSIL.

This chain joins TRBV29-1 and TRBJ1-1; a weak D match, TRBD1 (5 bases). V lost 4 bases to trimming and J lost 2 bases, with 11 bases between them. Germline CDR1 is SQVTM and CDR2 is ANQGSEA. The CDR3 runs to 13 residues. CDR3 bases: TGCAGCGTTGCCTGGGGGGAAAACACTGAAGCTTTCTTT. Protein: CSVAWGENTEAFF.

The chain links TRBV24-1 to TRBJ2-7; D gene ambiguous. Germline lookup yields CDR1 KGHDR and CDR2 SFDVKD. V lost 4 bases to trimming and J lost 7 bases, with 28 bases between them. The CDR3 spans 18 residues. The CDR3 region is CATSDLTPRRYSYNEQYF. CDR3 nucleotide sequence: TGTGCCACCAGTGACCTCACTCCGCGTAGGTACTCCTACAATGAGCAGTACTTC.

This clonotype was seen more than once but under ten times. V is TRBV20-1 and J is TRBJ2-7, with TRBD2 matching 8 bases. The CDR3 runs 16 residues. V trimming: 1 base; J trimming: 0 bases; junction bases outside the gene matches: 8. Germline CDR1 DFQATT, CDR2 SNEGSKA (reference sequence). Here the CDR3 DNA reads TGCAGTGCTAGAGCCGGAACCAGCGGGAGCTCCTACGAGCAGTACTTC. Its translation is CSARAGTSGSSYEQYF.

This clonotype showed up just a few times. The CDR3 sequence: CASRARYTEAFF. The CDR3 DNA sequence: TGTGCCAGCAGGGCTCGGTACACTGAAGCTTTCTTT. The V and J genes are TRBV12-3 or TRBV12-4 and TRBJ1-1; unclear D gene. The CDR3 totals 12 residues. Trimming removed 6 bases at V and 3 bases at J, with 8 bases between.

The chain carries TRBV5-1 and TRBJ2-7; no reliable D call. The germline V gene encodes CDR1 SGHRS and CDR2 YFSETQ. The V and J ends lost 1 base and 9 bases respectively, with 14 bases between them. This CDR3 region has 13 residues. The CDR3 protein is CASSLRIGHGQYF. CDR3 nucleotide sequence: TGCGCCAGCAGCTTGCGAATTGGGCACGGGCAGTACTTC.

This clonotype was observed a few times. The chain is built from TRBV7-2 and TRBJ2-6; D unresolved. The CDR3 runs 17 residues. Germline CDR1 and CDR2: SGHTA and FQGNSA. The V end was cut by 2 bases, the J end by 0 bases, with 11 bases between. CDR3 loop: CASSLIRRFSGANVLTF. In nucleotides, the CDR3 is TGTGCCAGCAGCTTAATCAGACGGTTCTCTGGGGCCAACGTCCTGACTTTC.

The chain combines TRBV11-2 with TRBJ2-5; TRBD1 matches 8 bases. Judging by the DNA end, TRBJ2-7 fits better; the J call may be wrong. Germline CDR1 is SGHAT and CDR2 is FQNNGV. This CDR3 is 14 amino acids long. The CDR3 DNA reads TGTGCCAGCAGCTACTGGACAGGGCTTTACGAGCAGTACTTC. It is translated as CASSYWTGLYEQYF.